The T cell receptor beta chain described here comes from a study of cytomegalovirus exposure and HLA in healthy donors. Germline-derived CDR1 and CDR2 are SGHRS and YFSETQ. The CDR3 totals 14 residues. The ends were cut back, 4 bases at V and 2 bases at J, with 11 bases in the middle. The PCR used 60 Vbeta and 13 Jbeta primers. Produced via immunoSEQ multiplex PCR; TCRdb's table is partial and in-frame only. The sample records 150,000 to 200,000 clones, under 75% being singletons. The rearrangement joins TRBV5-1 to TRBJ2-3; perhaps TRBD2 as D (6 bases). This sequence originates from a middle-aged man in good health and CMV-seropositive. What was sequenced was PBMCs. The CDR3 region is CASSPRTNTDTQYF. CDR3 in DNA: TGCGCCAGCAGCCCCAGGACTAACACAGATACGCAGTATTTT.